The rows below give T cell receptor beta chains drawn from one sample of a study of PD-1 blockade in mismatch repair-deficient tumors. The protocol was immunoSEQ multiplex PCR, while the TCRdb copy is restricted to in-frame clones and leaves out a portion. The table shows under 95,000 clones, with approximately 80% occurring only once. The sequences come from peripheral blood, collected 44 weeks after starting pembrolizumab. The receptors were gathered from an adult with mismatch repair-deficient cancer. The CDR3 runs from the conserved cysteine through the conserved F or W. The order of the fields is V gene, clone size, D gene, J gene, CDR3 DNA, CDR3 protein. The D gene is left open where the match is weak. Rows may omit the clone size; those that give it use once, few, many or a size class.

V gene: TRBV5-1; clone size: -; D gene: TRBD1; J gene: TRBJ1-3; CDR3 DNA: TGCGCCAGCAGCTCTGGACAGGGTGAAAACACCATATATTTT; CDR3 protein: CASSSGQGENTIYF
V gene: TRBV7-2; clone size: -; D gene: -; J gene: TRBJ1-1; CDR3 DNA: TGTGCCAGCACCCTCTATAGGGACACTGAAGCTTTCTTT; CDR3 protein: CASTLYRDTEAFF
V gene: TRBV11-2; clone size: once; D gene: -; J gene: TRBJ1-2; CDR3 DNA: TGTGCCAGCAGTTCTATCGGGGGGCGCTGGGGCTACACCTTC; CDR3 protein: CASSSIGGRWGYTF
V gene: TRBV9; clone size: few; D gene: -; J gene: TRBJ1-4; CDR3 DNA: TGTGCCAGCAGCGCTGGGGGGGCGGGGCGTGAAAAACTGTTTTTT; CDR3 protein: CASSAGGAGREKLFF
V gene: TRBV28; clone size: -; D gene: -; J gene: TRBJ1-1; CDR3 DNA: TGTGCCAGCACCTCAGGGGAAGTAATGAACACTGAAGCTTTCTTT; CDR3 protein: CASTSGEVMNTEAFF
V gene: TRBV11-2; clone size: -; D gene: TRBD1; J gene: TRBJ2-1; CDR3 DNA: TGTGCCAGCAGCTCGGGGGGACAGGGGGCGCGGTACAATGAGCAGTTCTTC; CDR3 protein: CASSSGGQGARYNEQFF
V gene: TRBV2; clone size: -; D gene: -; J gene: TRBJ2-7; CDR3 DNA: TGTGCCAGCAGTGACTGGTCGGCCTACGAGCAGTACTTC; CDR3 protein: CASSDWSAYEQYF
V gene: TRBV6-5; clone size: -; D gene: -; J gene: TRBJ1-1; CDR3 DNA: TGTGCCAGCAGTTACTCGGGGTTGGCAGGGAGGGCTGAAGCTTTCTTT; CDR3 protein: CASSYSGLAGRAEAFF
V gene: TRBV10-2; clone size: few; D gene: TRBD1; J gene: TRBJ2-5; CDR3 DNA: TGCGCCAGCAGACAGGGGACATTCCAAGAGACCCAGTACTTC; CDR3 protein: CASRQGTFQETQYF
V gene: TRBV27; clone size: -; D gene: -; J gene: TRBJ2-7; CDR3 DNA: TGTGCCAGCAGTCCCCCGGGGGCTTGGACCTACGAGCAGTACTTC; CDR3 protein: CASSPPGAWTYEQYF
V gene: TRBV6-1; clone size: -; D gene: -; J gene: TRBJ1-2; CDR3 DNA: TGTGCCAGCAGTGACCCGGACGGATTGAACTATGGCTACACCTTC; CDR3 protein: CASSDPDGLNYGYTF
V gene: TRBV7-2; clone size: -; D gene: TRBD1; J gene: TRBJ2-7; CDR3 DNA: TGTGCCAGCAGCTTAGATGGGACAGGCCTCTACGAGCAGTACTTC; CDR3 protein: CASSLDGTGLYEQYF
V gene: TRBV7-2; clone size: few; D gene: TRBD1; J gene: TRBJ1-1; CDR3 DNA: TGTGCCAGCAGCTTAGTGGCAGGGGGCTCGTTCAACACTGAAGCTTTCTTT; CDR3 protein: CASSLVAGGSFNTEAFF
V gene: TRBV7-8; clone size: -; D gene: -; J gene: TRBJ2-4; CDR3 DNA: TGTGCCAGCAGCCCAAAGGGGCTAGCCAAAAACATTCAGTACTTC; CDR3 protein: CASSPKGLAKNIQYF
V gene: TRBV7-9; clone size: -; D gene: -; J gene: TRBJ1-1; CDR3 DNA: TGTGCCAGCAGCCCATGGGGGGTCGTGGGAAACACTGAAGCTTTCTTT; CDR3 protein: CASSPWGVVGNTEAFF
V gene: TRBV18; clone size: -; D gene: -; J gene: TRBJ1-2; CDR3 DNA: TGTGCCAGCTCACCCATAGTCGGGCCGACTTACGGCTACACCTTC; CDR3 protein: CASSPIVGPTYGYTF
V gene: TRBV7-9; clone size: -; D gene: -; J gene: TRBJ1-2; CDR3 DNA: TGTGCCAGCAGCAATTCCGCAGGGTTATATGGCTACACCTTC; CDR3 protein: CASSNSAGLYGYTF
V gene: TRBV6-5; clone size: -; D gene: TRBD2; J gene: TRBJ2-2; CDR3 DNA: TGTGCCAGCCCCTCGGGAGGGGCACCGCACCGGGGAGCTGTTTTT; CDR3 protein: CASPSGGAPHRGAVF
V gene: TRBV13; clone size: -; D gene: TRBD1; J gene: TRBJ1-4; CDR3 DNA: TGTGCCAGCAGCTCGGACAGGGTTCCTGAAAAACTGTTTTTT; CDR3 protein: CASSSDRVPEKLFF
V gene: TRBV5-6; clone size: -; D gene: TRBD2; J gene: TRBJ2-2; CDR3 DNA: TGTGCCAGCAGCTTAGACACCCTTAGCGGGACGCCCACCGGGGAGCTGTTTTTT; CDR3 protein: CASSLDTLSGTPTGELFF
V gene: TRBV13; clone size: -; D gene: -; J gene: TRBJ1-4; CDR3 DNA: TGTGCCAGCAGCTTACGGGCAGGCGTTAATGAAAAACTGTTTTTT; CDR3 protein: CASSLRAGVNEKLFF
V gene: TRBV9; clone size: -; D gene: -; J gene: TRBJ2-7; CDR3 DNA: TGTGCCAGCAGCGTAGGAGGAAGGGGGAGCTCCTACGAGCAGTACTTC; CDR3 protein: CASSVGGRGSSYEQYF
V gene: TRBV19; clone size: once; D gene: TRBD1; J gene: TRBJ1-5; CDR3 DNA: TGTGCCAGTTGCGGGACAGAGAATCAGCCCCAGCATTTT; CDR3 protein: CASCGTENQPQHF
V gene: TRBV30; clone size: few; D gene: -; J gene: TRBJ2-5; CDR3 DNA: TGTGCCTGGAGTGTAGGTTCCAGGCGTGGGGAGACCCAGTACTTC; CDR3 protein: CAWSVGSRRGETQYF
V gene: TRBV10-3; clone size: -; D gene: -; J gene: TRBJ1-2; CDR3 DNA: TGTGCCATCAGTGAGTCGGGGGTCTATGGCTACACCTTC; CDR3 protein: CAISESGVYGYTF
V gene: TRBV2; clone size: -; D gene: -; J gene: TRBJ1-2; CDR3 DNA: TGTGCCAGCACCTCGGAGGCCTTATATGGCTACACCTTC; CDR3 protein: CASTSEALYGYTF
V gene: TRBV5-4; clone size: -; D gene: TRBD1; J gene: TRBJ1-1; CDR3 DNA: TGTGCCAGCAGCTTGGACAGGGGGCCCACTGAAGCTTTCTTT; CDR3 protein: CASSLDRGPTEAFF
V gene: TRBV10-3; clone size: -; D gene: TRBD2; J gene: TRBJ2-5; CDR3 DNA: TGTGCCATCAGTGTAAGTGGCGGGAGGATGGGAGAGACCCAGTACTTC; CDR3 protein: CAISVSGGRMGETQYF
V gene: TRBV7-2; clone size: -; D gene: -; J gene: TRBJ1-2; CDR3 DNA: TGTGCCAGCAGCTTATTGCCAGAACCTATGGCGGGCTACACCTTC; CDR3 protein: CASSLLPEPMAGYTF
V gene: TRBV5-1; clone size: few; D gene: -; J gene: TRBJ1-1; CDR3 DNA: TGCGCCAGCAGCCTACGTGCCCGGAACACTGAAGCTTTCTTT; CDR3 protein: CASSLRARNTEAFF
V gene: TRBV7-2; clone size: -; D gene: -; J gene: TRBJ2-7; CDR3 DNA: TGTGCCAGCAGCTCCGACAGCACCTACGAGCAGTACTTC; CDR3 protein: CASSSDSTYEQYF
V gene: TRBV10-3; clone size: -; D gene: TRBD1; J gene: TRBJ2-1; CDR3 DNA: TGTGCCATCAGGGACAGGGGAGGCTACAATGAGCAGTTCTTC; CDR3 protein: CAIRDRGGYNEQFF
V gene: TRBV5-4; clone size: -; D gene: -; J gene: TRBJ2-2; CDR3 DNA: TGTGCCAGCAGCTCGTCGACAGGCGGAACGAACACCGGGGAGCTGTTTTTT; CDR3 protein: CASSSSTGGTNTGELFF
V gene: TRBV5-1; clone size: -; D gene: -; J gene: TRBJ2-2; CDR3 DNA: TGCGCCAGCAGCTTGGAGGGAGCGGTAGCCGGGGAGCTGTTTTTT; CDR3 protein: CASSLEGAVAGELFF
V gene: TRBV19; clone size: -; D gene: -; J gene: TRBJ1-1; CDR3 DNA: TGTGCCAGTAGTATCAATGCAGGGGATCTATCCACTGAAGCTTTCTTT; CDR3 protein: CASSINAGDLSTEAFF
V gene: TRBV6-1; clone size: -; D gene: TRBD2; J gene: TRBJ2-3; CDR3 DNA: TGTGCCAGCAGTGAAGTGGCTAGCGGGAGGTTACCAGATACGCAGTATTTT; CDR3 protein: CASSEVASGRLPDTQYF
V gene: TRBV4-3; clone size: once; D gene: TRBD2; J gene: TRBJ2-1; CDR3 DNA: TGCGCCAGCAGCCAGGAAGGACTAGCGGGGTACAATGAGCAGTTCTTC; CDR3 protein: CASSQEGLAGYNEQFF
V gene: TRBV19; clone size: -; D gene: -; J gene: TRBJ2-4; CDR3 DNA: TGTGCCAGTAAATCGGGGGGCATGCTGGCCAAAAACATTCAGTACTTC; CDR3 protein: CASKSGGMLAKNIQYF
V gene: TRBV18; clone size: -; D gene: -; J gene: TRBJ1-5; CDR3 DNA: TGTGCCAGCTCACGGCAGGGGCCCGATAGCGATCAGCCCCAGCATTTT; CDR3 protein: CASSRQGPDSDQPQHF
V gene: TRBV27; clone size: -; D gene: TRBD1; J gene: TRBJ2-2; CDR3 DNA: TGTGCCAGCAGTTTTACAGGGGGTGACACCGGGGAGCTGTTTTTT; CDR3 protein: CASSFTGGDTGELFF
V gene: TRBV4-3; clone size: -; D gene: TRBD2; J gene: TRBJ2-1; CDR3 DNA: TGCGCCAGCAGCCAAGATCTAGCGGGAGGCACCAATGAGCAGTTCTTC; CDR3 protein: CASSQDLAGGTNEQFF
V gene: TRBV5-1; clone size: -; D gene: -; J gene: TRBJ2-7; CDR3 DNA: TGCGCCAGCAGCTTGGCCGGCTCGTCGGTTGACGAGCAGTACTTC; CDR3 protein: CASSLAGSSVDEQYF
V gene: TRBV7-9; clone size: -; D gene: TRBD1; J gene: TRBJ1-2; CDR3 DNA: TGTGCCAGCGGCCAGGGGGCCGGCGGCTACACCTTC; CDR3 protein: CASGQGAGGYTF
V gene: TRBV7-9; clone size: -; D gene: -; J gene: TRBJ2-3; CDR3 DNA: TGTGCCAGCAGCGAATTGTCTAGCACAGATACGCAGTATTTT; CDR3 protein: CASSELSSTDTQYF
V gene: TRBV7-2; clone size: -; D gene: -; J gene: TRBJ1-2; CDR3 DNA: TGTGCCAGCAGCCTCCCTGGACAGTCCCGCGGCTACACCTTC; CDR3 protein: CASSLPGQSRGYTF
V gene: TRBV29-1; clone size: -; D gene: TRBD2; J gene: TRBJ2-1; CDR3 DNA: TGCAGCGCAACGTTATGGACTAGCGGGAGTCTGAACAATGAGCAGTTCTTC; CDR3 protein: CSATLWTSGSLNNEQFF
V gene: TRBV19; clone size: -; D gene: -; J gene: TRBJ1-1; CDR3 DNA: TGTGCCAGTACCCTGCCAGGGCGCGAGACTGAAGCTTTCTTT; CDR3 protein: CASTLPGRETEAFF
V gene: TRBV9; clone size: -; D gene: TRBD1; J gene: TRBJ2-6; CDR3 DNA: TGTGCCAGCAGCGCTCCGGGACAGGGGGGAACTAGCTCTGGGGCCAACGTCCTGACTTTC; CDR3 protein: CASSAPGQGGTSSGANVLTF
V gene: TRBV7-2; clone size: -; D gene: -; J gene: TRBJ2-1; CDR3 DNA: TGTGCCAGCAGCTCAAGCGGTAAGCAGTTCTTC; CDR3 protein: CASSSSGKQFF